Shown below are 21 T cell receptor beta chains from a single sample sequenced in a study of T cell clonotyping in hematopoietic cell transplantation. The protocol was immunoSEQ multiplex PCR, while the TCRdb copy is restricted to in-frame clones and leaves out a portion. The data show roughly 34,000 clones, roughly 94% seen once. This sample's time point: recipient sample about 28 days before transplant, after cytoreduction. Sample: peripheral blood mononuclear cells, taken before stem cell transplant. These receptors were obtained from a man aged 35 to 55 with chronic myeloid leukemia. Some clones in this sample may be carry-over from other donors' samples.

The chain links TRBV2 to TRBJ1-1; the match to TRBD1 covers 9 bases. This CDR3 region has 15 residues. With 7 bases clipped from V and 5 bases from J, the junction kept 11 bases outside the gene matches. From germline, CDR1 is SNHLY and CDR2 FYNNEI. In nucleotides, the CDR3 is TGTGCCAGCACCGGACAGGGGTTCGATGGAACTGAAGCTTTCTTT. Translation gives CASTGQGFDGTEAFF.

The rearrangement uses TRBV28 and TRBJ1-2; D gene ambiguous. CDR1 is MDHEN, CDR2 SYDVKM, per germline. Trimming removed 6 bases from V and 4 bases from J, with 9 bases in between. The CDR3 spans 12 residues. CDR3 in DNA: TGTGCCAGCAGGGGCAGCAGCTATGGCTACACCTTC. Protein sequence: CASRGSSYGYTF.

The chain has TRBV6-5 and TRBJ2-3; 13 bases agree with TRBD2. The CDR3 runs to 16 residues. Trimming removed 4 bases from V and 3 bases from J; junction bases left unmatched: 4. Germline CDR1 and CDR2: MNHEY and SVGAGI. This CDR3 reads CASSFQLAGGTDTQYF. In DNA, the CDR3 is TGTGCCAGCAGTTTTCAACTAGCGGGGGGGACAGATACGCAGTATTTT.

In its sample, this clone was seen once. The gene calls are TRBV4-2 and TRBJ2-3; 8 positions agree with TRBD2. The germline V gene has CDR1 LGHNA and CDR2 YNFKEQ. CDR3 length: 17 residues. J gave up 1 base and V 0 bases, and 6 bases lay outside the gene matches. The CDR3 DNA reads as TGTGCCAGCAGCCAAGATATCCCGCGGGGGGGCACAGATACGCAGTATTTT. Translation gives CASSQDIPRGGTDTQYF.

V and J are TRBV13 and TRBJ2-2, with D uncertain. The CDR3 covers 12 residues. Germline CDR1 PRHDT, CDR2 FYEKMQ (reference sequence). Trimming shortened V by 4 bases and J by 0 bases, and 0 bases separated the two germline ends. The CDR3 bases are TGTGCCAGCAGCTCGAACACCGGGGAGCTGTTTTTT. It is translated as CASSSNTGELFF.

The CDR3 DNA follows: TGTGCCAGCAGTGAAGGCTCTGGAAACACCATATATTTT. Translating gives CASSEGSGNTIYF. The gene calls are TRBV2 and TRBJ1-3; no clear D gene. The CDR3 runs to 13 residues. V was clipped by 1 base and J by 0 bases, with 1 base between them. Per germline, CDR1 SNHLY and CDR2 FYNNEI.

The chain uses TRBV28 and TRBJ2-3; 7 bases match TRBD1. The CDR3 totals 17 residues. Unmatched junction bases numbered 14, after V lost 5 bases and J lost 3 bases. The germline V gene has CDR1 MDHEN and CDR2 SYDVKM. CDR3: CASSTADRVMGTDTQYF. Written as DNA, the CDR3 is TGTGCCAGCAGTACCGCCGACAGGGTAATGGGAACAGATACGCAGTATTTT.

This chain connects TRBV6-1 to TRBJ1-3, with D perhaps matching TRBD1 (5 bases). Germline values: CDR1 MNHNS, CDR2 SASEGT. This CDR3 is built from 16 residues. Trimming removed 3 bases at V and 0 bases at J, with 12 bases between. The CDR3 sequence is CASSETTGFSGNTIYF. The CDR3 DNA follows: TGTGCCAGCAGTGAGACTACAGGCTTCTCTGGAAACACCATATATTTT.

This chain uses TRBV30 with TRBJ1-2, with D unclear. The germline V gene has CDR1 GTSNPN and CDR2 SVGIG (reference sequence). Deletions cut 3 bases from V and 1 base from J, with 12 bases between. The CDR3 is 14 residues long. The CDR3 DNA reads TGTGCCTGGAGCGCAATGACGGTTAACTATGGCTACACCTTC. It translates to CAWSAMTVNYGYTF.

This chain links TRBV11-2 with TRBJ1-3; D gene uncertain. Germline CDR1 is SGHAT and CDR2 is FQNNGV. The V end was cut by 5 bases, the J end by 3 bases, with 17 bases between. CDR3 length: 16 amino acids. For the CDR3, the DNA is TGTGCCAGCAGCGGGTACCGGGTCACCCGTGGAAACACCATATATTTT. As protein: CASSGYRVTRGNTIYF.

The rearrangement joins TRBV10-3 to TRBJ1-5; TRBD1 might be the D (6 bases). The V and J ends lost 5 bases and 0 bases respectively, with 11 bases between them. The CDR3 runs 15 residues. Germline CDR1 ENHRY, CDR2 SYGVKD. CDR3 DNA sequence: TGTGCCATCAGTCGGGACACCTATAGCAATCAGCCCCAGCATTTT. Encoded protein: CAISRDTYSNQPQHF.

The gene calls are TRBV6-5 and TRBJ1-6; D may be TRBD1 (5 bases). V lost 0 bases and J 7 bases, leaving 10 bases between the germline ends. From germline, CDR1 is MNHEY and CDR2 SVGAGI. There are 15 residues in the CDR3. The CDR3 loop reads CASSYSWQGNSPLHF. CDR3 DNA: TGTGCCAGCAGTTACTCATGGCAGGGAAATTCACCCCTCCACTTT.

The chain carries TRBV4-2 and TRBJ1-6; maybe TRBD1 (5 bases). The germline V and J ends were trimmed by 4 bases and 5 bases, with 18 bases remaining between them. Germline loops: CDR1 LGHNA, CDR2 YNFKEQ. There are 17 residues in the CDR3. DNA for the CDR3: TGTGCCAGCAGCCTCAACTCTGGGGAGGGGAATAATTCACCCCTCCACTTT. This encodes CASSLNSGEGNNSPLHF.

This chain uses TRBV5-1 with TRBJ2-2, with D perhaps matching TRBD1 (6 bases). The CDR3 contains 14 residues. The V end was cut by 3 bases, the J end by 4 bases, with 10 bases between. Germline values: CDR1 SGHRS, CDR2 YFSETQ. The CDR3 region is CASSWDTTTGELFF. CDR3 DNA: TGCGCCAGCAGCTGGGACACAACCACCGGGGAGCTGTTTTTT.

This clone showed up just once. This sequence joins TRBV9 and TRBJ1-1; D uncertain. Germline V lookup: CDR1 SGDLS, CDR2 YYNGEE. Trimming left V 0 bases short and J 0 bases short, with 12 bases between. This CDR3 has 16 residues. This CDR3 reads CASSVGSVGMNTEAFF. As DNA, the CDR3 is TGTGCCAGCAGCGTAGGTTCTGTGGGGATGAACACTGAAGCTTTCTTT. Full variable domain (missing parts from reference TRBV9 and TRBJ1-1): DSGVTQTPKHLITATGQRVTLRCSPRSGDLSVYWYQQSLDQGLQFLIQYYNGEERAKGNILERFSAQQFPDLHSELNLSSLELGDSALYFCASSVGSVGMNTEAFFGQGTRLTVV.

This clone appeared a few times. V gene TRBV6-1 combines with J gene TRBJ1-5; TRBD1 is a possible D gene (6 bases). V dropped 2 bases and J dropped 2 bases, with 16 bases sitting between them. Germline CDR1 and CDR2: MNHNS and SASEGT. The CDR3 runs 17 residues. This chain's CDR3 is CASSEHRGGAGNQPQHF. The CDR3 DNA sequence: TGTGCCAGCAGTGAACACCGGGGGGGGGCCGGCAATCAGCCCCAGCATTTT.

The chain combines TRBV28 with TRBJ2-1; 11 positions agree with TRBD2. Unmatched junction bases numbered 6, after V lost 5 bases and J lost 6 bases. Germline V gene data show CDR1 as MDHEN and CDR2 as SYDVKM. CDR3 size: 15 residues. CDR3 sequence reads: CASSPPSGGRNEQFF. As DNA, the CDR3 is TGTGCCAGCAGTCCTCCTAGCGGGGGGCGCAATGAGCAGTTCTTC. The whole variable domain, remainder taken from reference TRBV28 and TRBJ2-1, is DVKVTQSSRYLVKRTGEKVFLECVQDMDHENMFWYRQDPGLGLRLIYFSYDVKMKEKGDIPEGYSVSREKKERFSLILESASTNQTSMYLCASSPPSGGRNEQFFGPGTRLTVL.

This clone was observed a single time. This chain links TRBV7-2 with TRBJ2-7; weak D call: TRBD2 (6 bases). Germline-derived CDR1 and CDR2 are SGHTA and FQGNSA. With 4 bases removed from V and 4 bases from J, the gap between germline ends came to 17 bases. This CDR3 spans 15 amino acids. CDR3 residues: CASSSRRGVRYEQYF. CDR3 nucleotide sequence: TGTGCCAGCAGCTCGAGGAGGGGCGTCCGATACGAGCAGTACTTC.

CDR3 residues: CASSLVERGTQYF. CDR3 DNA sequence: TGTGCCAGCAGCTTAGTTGAGCGGGGTACGCAGTATTTT. This rearrangement joins TRBV7-9 to TRBJ2-3, with 7 bases fitting TRBD2. This CDR3 is 13 amino acids long. Looked up from germline, CDR1 is SEHNR and CDR2 is FQNEAQ (reference sequence). V gave up 1 base and J gave up 8 bases; unmatched junction bases: 3. The full variable domain, in which reference TRBV7-9 and TRBJ2-3 provide the parts outside the CDR3, is DTGVSQNPRHKITKRGQNVTFRCDPISEHNRLYWYRQTLGQGPEFLTYFQNEAQLEKSRLLSDRFSAERPKGSFSTLEIQRTEQGDSAMYLCASSLVERGTQYFGPGTRLTVL.

J is TRBJ1-5 and V is TRBV28; D perhaps matches TRBD1 (6 bases). Trimming took off 6 bases at V and 6 bases at J, with 9 bases between the two ends. This CDR3 contains 12 residues. CDR1 is MDHEN, CDR2 SYDVKM, per germline. CDR3: CASSLQGQPQHF. As DNA, the CDR3 is TGTGCCAGCAGCTTACAGGGTCAGCCCCAGCATTTT.

The chain uses TRBV14 and TRBJ2-3; TRBD2 aligns across 9 bases. This CDR3 is 17 amino acids long. Germline-derived CDR1 and CDR2 are SGHDN and FVKESK. After removal of 0 bases from V and 0 bases from J, the junction contained 4 bases not matched to a gene. The CDR3 sequence is CASSQDLAGASTDTQYF. CDR3 nucleotide sequence: TGTGCCAGCAGCCAAGATTTAGCGGGGGCTAGCACAGATACGCAGTATTTT.